This TCR beta chain originates from a study of blood T cell repertoires in COVID-19. For the study at large: Acute and convalescent COVID-19 samples came from the United States, Italy and Spain. Nucleic acid was either cDNA or gDNA, and it came from T cells, B-cell-depleted T cells, or PBMCs.

Comments on this clone: Other DNA sequences in this sample translate to the same CDR3.

Membership in each cohort depended on participant-reported clinical history. The V and J ends lost 0 bases and 2 bases respectively, with 9 bases between them. Germline CDR1 reads SGHRS; CDR2 reads YFSETQ. CDR3 size: 15 residues. Clones were read by immunoSEQ multiplex PCR, and TCRdb kept only the in-frame ones, dropping some. The sample lists 170,000 or so clones, about 90% occurring once. The genes are TRBV5-1 and TRBJ1-5; a weak D match, TRBD1 (5 bases). The source is a woman aged 45-65 years who had recovered from COVID-19. The sequenced sample consisted of PBMCs or T cells enriched from blood (not recorded which). This CDR3 reads CASSLEGARNQPQHF. The CDR3 nucleotides read TGCGCCAGCAGCTTGGAAGGGGCTCGCAATCAGCCCCAGCATTTT.